This is a list of T cell receptor beta chains from one sample in a study of blood T cells in healthy people across ages. Each CDR3 protein is one row after TCRdb ran MiXCR on the 5' RACE reads. The sample records 800,000 or so distinct CDR3 sequences, approximately 65% being singletons. The source material was blood. Source of these receptors: a man aged 25-40 years in good health. The CDR3 runs from the conserved cysteine through the conserved F or W. The order of the fields is CDR3 DNA, CDR3 protein, D gene, J gene, clone size, V gene. D genes are given only for firm matches. Part of the rows lack a size; the others show once, few, many or a class for expanded clones.

TGCAGCGTTGAAGGGGGCCCCTCCTACGAGCAGTACTTC | CSVEGGPSYEQYF | NA | TRBJ2-7 | NA | TRBV29-1
TGTGCCAGCAGCGTAGAACCGGGACCCAGTGGCACAGATACGCAGTATTTT | CASSVEPGPSGTDTQYF | NA | TRBJ2-3 | NA | TRBV9
TGTGCCAGCAGTTACGATTTAGCAGTAGGCTACAATGAGCAGTTCTTC | CASSYDLAVGYNEQFF | NA | TRBJ2-1 | NA | TRBV6-2/TRBV6-3
TGCAGTGCTACCCTCCCGGAGGGAGACTATGGCTACACCTTC | CSATLPEGDYGYTF | NA | TRBJ1-2 | NA | TRBV20-1
TGCAGCGTAGAGGGACTAGCGGGGGCCGCAAACTTCTACAATGAGCAGTTCTTC | CSVEGLAGAANFYNEQFF | TRBD2 | TRBJ2-1 | NA | TRBV29-1
TGTGCCAGCAGCCCAACGGGGGAGAACCGGGAGACCCAGTACTTC | CASSPTGENRETQYF | NA | TRBJ2-5 | NA | TRBV7-9
TGTGCCAGCAGTTACCGGCGCGGGGGGGAGGTAGCCTACGAGCAGTACTTC | CASSYRRGGEVAYEQYF | TRBD2 | TRBJ2-7 | NA | TRBV6-6
TGTGCCAGCAGTGAAGCGCACTTCCTCAGGGCCTATAATTCACCCCTCCACTTT | CASSEAHFLRAYNSPLHF | NA | TRBJ1-6 | NA | TRBV6-1
TGCGCCAGCAGCTTGTTTTCGGGAAATCAGCCCCAGCATTTT | CASSLFSGNQPQHF | NA | TRBJ1-5 | NA | TRBV5-1
TGTGCCAGCAGTTACTCCCCGGCCCCTGGGGAGACCCAGTACTTC | CASSYSPAPGETQYF | NA | TRBJ2-5 | NA | TRBV6-6
TGTGCCAGCAGCGCGATGGTAAGGGTCTCCTACGAGCAGTACTTC | CASSAMVRVSYEQYF | NA | TRBJ2-7 | NA | TRBV7-9
TGTGCCACCAGCAGAGATTTGGCGGGGACAGACCAAGAGACCCAGTACTTC | CATSRDLAGTDQETQYF | NA | TRBJ2-5 | few | TRBV15
TGTGCCAGCAGCTTTTTGGCGGGGGGTGCCAATGAGCAGTTCTTC | CASSFLAGGANEQFF | TRBD2 | TRBJ2-1 | few | TRBV7-2
TGTGCCAGCAGCCAATGGACGGGGGGGGCAGATACGCAGTATTTT | CASSQWTGGADTQYF | TRBD2 | TRBJ2-3 | NA | TRBV3-1
TGCGCCAGCAGCCAAGAACGGGGAGAGACCCAGTACTTC | CASSQERGETQYF | NA | TRBJ2-5 | NA | TRBV4-1
TGCAGCGTGGCGACAGGGAACTATGGCTACACCTTC | CSVATGNYGYTF | TRBD1 | TRBJ1-2 | NA | TRBV29-1
TGTGCCAGCAACACCCACAGGGATTCACCCCTCCACTTT | CASNTHRDSPLHF | NA | TRBJ1-6 | NA | TRBV12-3/TRBV12-4
TGTGCCAGCAGTTACCTCCAGGTGGGGCCTGGCTACACCTTC | CASSYLQVGPGYTF | NA | TRBJ1-2 | once | TRBV6-2/TRBV6-3
TGCGCCAGCAGCCAAGTCGACTACAATGAGCAGTTCTTC | CASSQVDYNEQFF | NA | TRBJ2-1 | NA | TRBV4-3
TGTGCCAGCAGCTCTTCCCTACTAACCTCGGGACTAGCGGGGGGTTACAATGAGCAGTTCTTC | CASSSSLLTSGLAGGYNEQFF | TRBD2 | TRBJ2-1 | NA | TRBV11-1
TGTGCCAGCAGCCAAGAGGGCACCCGCACAGATACGCAGTATTTT | CASSQEGTRTDTQYF | NA | TRBJ2-3 | NA | TRBV3-1
TGTGCCAGCAGTTATACGGGACAGGGCCTCTACGAGCAGTACTTC | CASSYTGQGLYEQYF | TRBD1 | TRBJ2-7 | NA | TRBV6-2/TRBV6-3
TGCAGTGCTAGAGTACGGGCCACCTCAGATACGCAGTATTTT | CSARVRATSDTQYF | NA | TRBJ2-3 | NA | TRBV20-1
TGTGCCAGCAGCTACCAACCGGGACTACCGGGAACTAATGAAAAACTGTTTTTT | CASSYQPGLPGTNEKLFF | NA | TRBJ1-4 | NA | TRBV28
TGCAGTGCTGCTACGCAGGGTAGCAGATGGTATGGCTACACCTTC | CSAATQGSRWYGYTF | NA | TRBJ1-2 | NA | TRBV20-1
TGTGCCAGCAAGACCTCCGCCTACGAGCAGTACTTC | CASKTSAYEQYF | NA | TRBJ2-7 | few | TRBV6-2/TRBV6-3
TGTGCCAGCAGTTCCCTGGGCGGACAGGGTCGGTACGAGCAGTACTTC | CASSSLGGQGRYEQYF | TRBD1 | TRBJ2-7 | NA | TRBV6-5
TGTGCCAGCAGCCCCGGGGGGGCTCCATACAATGAGCAGTACTTC | CASSPGGAPYNEQYF | TRBD2 | TRBJ2-7 | NA | TRBV3-1
TGTGCCACCAGCCCTCCGTTGGTGAATACTCAGAGACACAATGAGCAGTTCTTC | CATSPPLVNTQRHNEQFF | NA | TRBJ2-1 | NA | TRBV15
TGCGCCAGCAGCCCACGGAGCATGACTTTGGGGGAGCAGTACTTC | CASSPRSMTLGEQYF | NA | TRBJ2-7 | few | TRBV5-1
TGTGCCAGCAGCTTAGGGACCGCCATACAAGAGACCCAGTACTTC | CASSLGTAIQETQYF | NA | TRBJ2-5 | once | TRBV7-9
TGCGCCAGCAGCCAAGGGCCGAGGGGAACCGGGGAGCTGTTTTTT | CASSQGPRGTGELFF | NA | TRBJ2-2 | NA | TRBV4-3
TGCAGCGTTAGGACAGGTGAGCAGTTCTTC | CSVRTGEQFF | TRBD1 | TRBJ2-1 | few | TRBV29-1
TGCGCCAGCAGCTTCACAGGTACGACTGAAGCTTTCTTT | CASSFTGTTEAFF | NA | TRBJ1-1 | NA | TRBV5-1
TGTGCCAGCAGCTCCAAGCTATACTATGGCTCCACCTTC | CASSSKLYYGSTF | NA | TRBJ1-2 | NA | TRBV13
TGTGCCAGCAGAGTGGGACAGACTTACAATGAGCAGTTCTTC | CASRVGQTYNEQFF | TRBD1 | TRBJ2-1 | NA | TRBV6-6
TGTGCCAGCAGCGGAAGTAGCGGGGGGTTTACAGATACGCAGTATTTT | CASSGSSGGFTDTQYF | TRBD2 | TRBJ2-3 | NA | TRBV7-9
TGTGCCAGCAGCTTAGGGGTCAGAGAGCAGTTCTTC | CASSLGVREQFF | NA | TRBJ2-1 | NA | TRBV11-2